The following is a TCR beta chain sequence with its context. Its antigen is undetermined. This specimen belongs to a study of response to subunit inactivated influenza vaccine. Study conclusions and caveats: Authors proposed each seasonal influenza vaccination draws in few new T cells.

V lost 10 bases, J lost 0 bases, and 7 bases lay in between. From germline, CDR1 is MNHEY and CDR2 SVGAGI. This CDR3 has 11 residues. TCRdb re-derived calls from the RT-PCR reads in MiXCR, one entry per CDR3 protein. In the table there are 550,000 to 800,000 distinct CDR3 sequences, approximately 14% of which are singletons. This receptor was taken from a man between 45 and 60 years old who received an inactivated influenza vaccine. The V gene is TRBV6-5, the J gene TRBJ2-7; D ambiguous. This material consisted of PBMCs from blood, taken less than 15 days before vaccination. CDR3 DNA sequence: TGTGCCACCCGGACCTCCTACGAGCAGTACTTC. Translation gives CATRTSYEQYF.